These 3 T cell receptor beta chains came from one sample sequenced in a study of T cell repertoires in cytomegalovirus infection. Each CDR3 protein is one row after TCRdb ran MiXCR on the reads. This table holds roughly 250,000 distinct CDR3 sequences, over 9% found once. The sample was PBMCs. These TCRs come from a human donor in good health (CMV status not recorded). Some clones in this sample may be carry-over from other donors' samples.

This clonotype was counted only a few times. This chain uses TRBV28 with TRBJ1-1; 7 nucleotides match TRBD1. CDR1 is MDHEN and CDR2 is SYDVKM in the germline V gene. The CDR3 consists of 14 residues. The ends lost 3 bases at V and 4 bases at J; junction bases unmatched: 5. CDR3 DNA: TGTGCCAGCAGTTTCGGACAGGCCTGCACTGAAGCTTTCTTT. This translates into CASSFGQACTEAFF.

The chain combines TRBV14 with TRBJ2-3; 9 nucleotides line up with TRBD2. The germline V gene encodes CDR1 SGHDN and CDR2 FVKESK. J was trimmed by 5 bases and V by 0 bases; bases with no gene match: 12. This CDR3 comprises 18 residues. CDR3 sequence: CASSQDRRTSDGGDTQYF. The DNA of the CDR3 is TGTGCCAGCAGCCAAGATAGGAGGACTAGCGACGGTGGAGATACGCAGTATTTT.

This clonotype was observed a handful of times. The V gene is TRBV7-2, the J gene TRBJ2-7; D unresolved. The CDR3 spans 13 residues. Germline-derived CDR1 and CDR2 are SGHTA and FQGNSA. With 6 bases removed from V and 0 bases from J, the gap between germline ends came to 9 bases. As DNA, the CDR3 is TGTGCCAGCAGATCTCGGGCCTCCTACGAGCAGTACTTC. Protein: CASRSRASYEQYF.